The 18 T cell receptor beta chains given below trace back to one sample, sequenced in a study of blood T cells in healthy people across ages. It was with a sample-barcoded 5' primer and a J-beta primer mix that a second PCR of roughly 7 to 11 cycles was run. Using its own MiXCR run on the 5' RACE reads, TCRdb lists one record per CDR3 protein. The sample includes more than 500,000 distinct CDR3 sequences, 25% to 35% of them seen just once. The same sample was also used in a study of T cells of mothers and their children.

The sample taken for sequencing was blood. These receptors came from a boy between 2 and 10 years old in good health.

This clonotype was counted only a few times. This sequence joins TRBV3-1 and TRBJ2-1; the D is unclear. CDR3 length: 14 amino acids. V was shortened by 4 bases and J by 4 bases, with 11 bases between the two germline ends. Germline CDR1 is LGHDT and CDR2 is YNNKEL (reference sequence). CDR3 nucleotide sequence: TGTGCCAGCAGCCCGTCTCTGACGTACAATGAGCAGTTCTTC. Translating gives CASSPSLTYNEQFF.

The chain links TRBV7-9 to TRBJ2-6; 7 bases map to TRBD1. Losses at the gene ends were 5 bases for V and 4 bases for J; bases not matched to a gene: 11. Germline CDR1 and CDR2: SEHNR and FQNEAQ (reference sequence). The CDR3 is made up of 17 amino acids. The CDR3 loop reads CASSPMTGSTGANVLTF. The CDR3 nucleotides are TGTGCCAGCAGCCCAATGACAGGGTCCACCGGGGCCAACGTCCTGACTTTC.

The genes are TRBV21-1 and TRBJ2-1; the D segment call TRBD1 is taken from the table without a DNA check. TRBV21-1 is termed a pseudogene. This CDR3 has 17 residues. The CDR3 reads CASSQSLREGSYNEQFF. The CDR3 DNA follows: TGTGCCAGCAGCCAATCCCTCAGGGAAGGCTCCTACAATGAGCAGTTCTTC.

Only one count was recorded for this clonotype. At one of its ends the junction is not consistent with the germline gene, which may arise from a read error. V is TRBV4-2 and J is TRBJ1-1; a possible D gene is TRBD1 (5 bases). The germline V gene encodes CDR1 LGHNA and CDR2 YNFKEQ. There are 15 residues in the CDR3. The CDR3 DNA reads TGTGCCAGCAGCCAAACGGGGACGGGTAACACTGAGGCTTTCTTT. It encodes CASSQTGTGNTEAFF.

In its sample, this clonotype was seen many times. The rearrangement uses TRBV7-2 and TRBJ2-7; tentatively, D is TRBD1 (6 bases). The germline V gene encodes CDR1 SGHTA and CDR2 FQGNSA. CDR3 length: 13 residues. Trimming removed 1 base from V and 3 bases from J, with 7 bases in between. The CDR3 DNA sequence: TGTGCCAGCAGCTTAGTCAGGGGCTACGAGCAGTACTTC. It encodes CASSLVRGYEQYF.

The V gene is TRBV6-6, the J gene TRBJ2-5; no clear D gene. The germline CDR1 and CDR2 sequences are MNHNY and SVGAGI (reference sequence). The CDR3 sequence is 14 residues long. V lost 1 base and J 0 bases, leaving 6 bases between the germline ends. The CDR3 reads CASSYFQDQETQYF. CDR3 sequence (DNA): TGTGCCAGCAGTTACTTCCAGGACCAAGAGACCCAGTACTTC.

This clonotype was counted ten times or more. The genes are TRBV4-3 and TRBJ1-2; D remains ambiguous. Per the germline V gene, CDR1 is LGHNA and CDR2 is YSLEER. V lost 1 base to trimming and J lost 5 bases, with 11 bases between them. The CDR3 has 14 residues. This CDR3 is CASSQVDTRYGYTF. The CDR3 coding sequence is TGCGCCAGCAGCCAAGTTGACACCCGATATGGCTACACCTTC.

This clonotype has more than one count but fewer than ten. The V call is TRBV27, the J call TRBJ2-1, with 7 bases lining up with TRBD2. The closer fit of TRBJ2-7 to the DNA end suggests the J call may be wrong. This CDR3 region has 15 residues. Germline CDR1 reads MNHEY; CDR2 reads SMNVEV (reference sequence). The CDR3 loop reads CASSLGGGDTYEQYF. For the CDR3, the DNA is TGTGCCAGCAGTTTAGGTGGGGGGGATACCTACGAGCAGTACTTC.

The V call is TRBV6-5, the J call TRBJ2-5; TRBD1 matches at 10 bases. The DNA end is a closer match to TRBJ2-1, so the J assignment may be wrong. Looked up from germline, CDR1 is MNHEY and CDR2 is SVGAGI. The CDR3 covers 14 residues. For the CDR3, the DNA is TGTGCCAGCAGACGGGACAGGGGACACAATGAGCAGTTCTTC. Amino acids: CASRRDRGHNEQFF.

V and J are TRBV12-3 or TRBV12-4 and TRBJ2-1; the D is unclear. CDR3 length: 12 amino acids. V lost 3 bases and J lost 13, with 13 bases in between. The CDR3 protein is CASSLRLIRQFF. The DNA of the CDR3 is TGTGCCAGCAGTTTGCGGCTAATCCGTCAGTTCTTC.

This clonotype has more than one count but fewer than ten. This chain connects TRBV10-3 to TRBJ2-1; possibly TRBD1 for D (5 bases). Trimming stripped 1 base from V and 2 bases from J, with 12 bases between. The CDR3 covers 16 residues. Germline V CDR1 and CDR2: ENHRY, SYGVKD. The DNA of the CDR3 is TGTGCCATCAGTGAGTTACAGGTCGAGCCCTACAATGAGCAGTTCTTC. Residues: CAISELQVEPYNEQFF.

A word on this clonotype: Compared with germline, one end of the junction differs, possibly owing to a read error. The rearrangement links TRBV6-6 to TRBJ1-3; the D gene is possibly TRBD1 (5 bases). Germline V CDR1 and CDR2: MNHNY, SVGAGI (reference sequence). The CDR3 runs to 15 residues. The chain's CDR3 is CVSSSRGVSGNTIYF. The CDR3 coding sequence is TGTGTCAGCAGTTCTCGAGGGGTATCTGGAAACACCATATATTTT.

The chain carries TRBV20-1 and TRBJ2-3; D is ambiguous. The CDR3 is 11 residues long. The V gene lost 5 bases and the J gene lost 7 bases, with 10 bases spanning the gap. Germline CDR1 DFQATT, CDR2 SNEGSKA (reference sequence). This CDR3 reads CSAERRNTQYF. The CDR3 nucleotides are TGCAGTGCTGAGCGTCGGAATACGCAGTATTTT.

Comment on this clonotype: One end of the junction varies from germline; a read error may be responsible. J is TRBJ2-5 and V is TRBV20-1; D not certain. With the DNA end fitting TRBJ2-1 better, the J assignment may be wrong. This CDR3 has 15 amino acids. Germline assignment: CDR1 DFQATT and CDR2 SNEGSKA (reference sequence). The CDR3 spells CSARAAARVRNEQFF. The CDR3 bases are TGCAGTGCTAGAGCTGCGGCTAGGGTGCGCAATGAACAGTTCTTC.

CDR3 bases: TGCAGTGCTATACAGGCTCCGGACACTGAAGCTTTCTTT. This codes for CSAIQAPDTEAFF. This chain uses TRBV20-1 with TRBJ1-1, with TRBD1 as a possible D gene (5 bases). The V gene's germline CDR1 is DFQATT and CDR2 SNEGSKA (reference sequence). This CDR3 is 13 amino acids long. V was trimmed by 4 bases and J by 3 bases, leaving 12 bases between them.

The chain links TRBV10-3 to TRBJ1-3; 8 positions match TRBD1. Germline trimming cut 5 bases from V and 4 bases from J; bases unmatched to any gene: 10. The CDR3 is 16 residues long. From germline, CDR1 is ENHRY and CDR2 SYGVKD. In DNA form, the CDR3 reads TGTGCCATCAGTCCGGACAGGGCGTTATGGGGAAACACCATATATTTT. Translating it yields CAISPDRALWGNTIYF.

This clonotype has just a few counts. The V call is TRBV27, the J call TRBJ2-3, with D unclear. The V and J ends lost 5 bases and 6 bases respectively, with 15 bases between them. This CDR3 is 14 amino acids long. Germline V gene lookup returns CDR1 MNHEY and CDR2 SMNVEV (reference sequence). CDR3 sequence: CASSPPPAGDTQYF. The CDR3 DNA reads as TGTGCCAGCAGTCCCCCCCCGGCAGGTGATACGCAGTATTTT.

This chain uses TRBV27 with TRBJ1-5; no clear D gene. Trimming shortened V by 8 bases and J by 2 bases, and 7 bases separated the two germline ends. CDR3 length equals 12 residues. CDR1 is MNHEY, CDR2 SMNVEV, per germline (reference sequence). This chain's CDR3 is CASREGNQPQHF. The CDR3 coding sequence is TGTGCCAGCCGGGAGGGCAATCAGCCCCAGCATTTT.